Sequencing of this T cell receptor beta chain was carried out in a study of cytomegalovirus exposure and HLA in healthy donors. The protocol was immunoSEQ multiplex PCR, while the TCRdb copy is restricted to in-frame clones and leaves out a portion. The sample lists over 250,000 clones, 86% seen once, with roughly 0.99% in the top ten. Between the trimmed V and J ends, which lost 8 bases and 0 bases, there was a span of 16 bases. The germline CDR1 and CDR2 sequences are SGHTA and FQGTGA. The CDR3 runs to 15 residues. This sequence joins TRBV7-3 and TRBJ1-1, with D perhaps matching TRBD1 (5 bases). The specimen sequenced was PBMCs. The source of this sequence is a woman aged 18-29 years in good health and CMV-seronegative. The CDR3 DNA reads TGTGCCAGCCGCCCGACAGCTGCGGTGAACACTGAAGCTTTCTTT. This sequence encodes CASRPTAAVNTEAFF.